This T cell receptor (beta chain) originates from a study of blood T cell repertoires in COVID-19. Background on the study: The United States, Italy and Spain were the sources of the acute and convalescent COVID-19 samples. PBMCs, B-cell-depleted T cells, or T cells were the source of the cDNA or gDNA that made up the material.

Source study methods: Nucleated cell counts were estimated from reference gene primer amplification. Assay: immunoSEQ multiplex PCR; the TCRdb copy retains only in-frame clones and omits some. D and trimming were read from the DNA, whereas the V and J calls and clone size are those reported in that table. The data contain over 90,000 clones, around 81% of them seen just once; the ten biggest clones take up less than 6%. During active infection, Seattle patients enrolled and were then monitored through disease. The sequence was collected from a man older than 75 with COVID-19, enrolled during active disease. The sequenced sample was peripheral blood.

CDR3 residues: CASSYSLGTGVSEQYF. Written as DNA, the CDR3 is TGTGCCAGCAGTTACTCTCTCGGGACAGGGGTCTCCGAGCAGTACTTC. The gene calls are TRBV6-6 and TRBJ2-7, with TRBD1 identical over 10 bases. V dropped 0 bases and J dropped 6; count of bases not matched to a gene: 8. Looked up from germline, CDR1 is MNHNY and CDR2 is SVGAGI (reference sequence). CDR3 length: 16 amino acids.